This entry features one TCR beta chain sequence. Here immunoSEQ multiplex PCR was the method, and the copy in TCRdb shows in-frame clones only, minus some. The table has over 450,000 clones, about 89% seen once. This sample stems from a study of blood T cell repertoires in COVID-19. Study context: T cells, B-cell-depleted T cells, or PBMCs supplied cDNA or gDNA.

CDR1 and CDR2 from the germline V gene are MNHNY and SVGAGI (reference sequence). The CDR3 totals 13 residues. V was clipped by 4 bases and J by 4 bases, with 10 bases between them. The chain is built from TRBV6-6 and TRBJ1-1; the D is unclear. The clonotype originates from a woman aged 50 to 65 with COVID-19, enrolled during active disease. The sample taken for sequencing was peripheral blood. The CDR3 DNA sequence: TGTGCCAGCAGTTCTGAGGGTTCCACTGAAGCTTTCTTT. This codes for CASSSEGSTEAFF.